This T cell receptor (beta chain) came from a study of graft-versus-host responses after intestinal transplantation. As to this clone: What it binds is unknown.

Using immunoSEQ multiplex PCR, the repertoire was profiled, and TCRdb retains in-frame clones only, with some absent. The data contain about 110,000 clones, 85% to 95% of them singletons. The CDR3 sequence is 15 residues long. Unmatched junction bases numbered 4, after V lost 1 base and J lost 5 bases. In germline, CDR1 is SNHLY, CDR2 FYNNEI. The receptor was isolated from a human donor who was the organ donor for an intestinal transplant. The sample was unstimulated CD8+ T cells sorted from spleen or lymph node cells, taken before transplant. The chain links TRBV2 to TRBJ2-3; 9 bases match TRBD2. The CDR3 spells CASSEGGRGGDTQYF. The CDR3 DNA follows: TGTGCCAGCAGTGAAGGCGGGAGGGGGGGAGATACGCAGTATTTT.